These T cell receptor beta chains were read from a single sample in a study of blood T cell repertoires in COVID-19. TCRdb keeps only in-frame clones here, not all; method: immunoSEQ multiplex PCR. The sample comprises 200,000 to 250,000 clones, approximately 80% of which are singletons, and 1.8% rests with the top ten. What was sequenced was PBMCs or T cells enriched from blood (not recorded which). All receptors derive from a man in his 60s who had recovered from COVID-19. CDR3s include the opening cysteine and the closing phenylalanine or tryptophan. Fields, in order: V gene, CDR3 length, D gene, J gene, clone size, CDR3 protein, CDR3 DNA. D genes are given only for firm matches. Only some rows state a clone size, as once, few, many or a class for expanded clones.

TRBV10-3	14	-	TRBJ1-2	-	CAIMEGPKNLGYTF	TGTGCCATCATGGAGGGACCTAAAAATCTTGGCTACACCTTC
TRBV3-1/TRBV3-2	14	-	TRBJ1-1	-	CASSREPTGGEAFF	TGTGCCAGCAGCCGGGAACCGACGGGAGGTGAAGCTTTCTTT
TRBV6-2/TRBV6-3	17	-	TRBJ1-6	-	CASSYPTGGGSGSPLHF	TGTGCCAGCAGTTACCCAACCGGGGGAGGTAGCGGATCACCCCTCCACTTT
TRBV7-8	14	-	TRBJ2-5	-	CASSSGQLGETQYF	TGTGCCAGCAGCTCTGGACAGTTAGGAGAGACCCAGTACTTC
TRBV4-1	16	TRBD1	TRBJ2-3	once	CASRQGGQGLSDTQYF	TGCGCCAGCAGACAGGGGGGACAGGGGCTGTCAGATACGCAGTATTTT
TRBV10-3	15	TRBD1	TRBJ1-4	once	CATRTGGFGGEKLFF	TGTGCCACCAGGACAGGGGGATTCGGAGGTGAAAAACTGTTTTTT
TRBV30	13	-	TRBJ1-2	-	CAWRPYINYGYTF	TGTGCCTGGAGACCTTACATCAACTATGGCTACACCTTC
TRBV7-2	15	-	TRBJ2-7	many	CASSLAGTASYEQYF	TGTGCCAGCAGCTTAGCCGGGACTGCTTCCTACGAGCAGTACTTC
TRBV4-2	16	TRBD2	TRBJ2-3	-	CASSQGWGGGADTQYF	TGTGCCAGCAGCCAAGGTTGGGGCGGGGGGGCAGATACGCAGTATTTT
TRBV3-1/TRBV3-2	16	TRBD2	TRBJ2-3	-	CASSRWASGGADTQYF	TGTGCCAGCAGCCGGTGGGCTAGCGGGGGAGCAGATACGCAGTATTTT
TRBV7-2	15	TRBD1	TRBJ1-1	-	CASSLASGGGTEAFF	TGTGCCAGCAGCTTAGCGTCAGGGGGCGGCACTGAAGCTTTCTTT
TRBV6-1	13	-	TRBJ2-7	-	CASSEPYSYEQYF	TGTGCCAGCAGTGAACCGTACTCCTACGAGCAGTACTTC
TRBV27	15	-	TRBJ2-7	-	CASSSRPGDSYEQYF	TGTGCCAGCAGTTCGCGCCCAGGGGACTCCTACGAGCAGTACTTC
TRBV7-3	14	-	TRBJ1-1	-	CASSLLGARTEAFF	TGTGCCAGCAGCTTACTGGGGGCGAGGACTGAAGCTTTCTTT
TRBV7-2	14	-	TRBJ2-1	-	CATTLVSSYNEQFF	TGTGCCACCACACTAGTCAGCTCCTACAATGAGCAGTTCTTC
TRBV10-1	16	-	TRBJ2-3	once	CASSEGRRGVTDTQYF	TGCGCCAGCAGTGAGGGGAGGAGGGGTGTCACAGATACGCAGTATTTT
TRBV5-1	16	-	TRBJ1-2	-	CASSLVGAGASHGYTF	TGCGCCAGCAGCTTGGTGGGTGCAGGGGCGTCCCATGGCTACACCTTC
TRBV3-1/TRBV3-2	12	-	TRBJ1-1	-	CASSQVSAEAFF	TGTGCCAGCAGCCAAGTTTCGGCTGAAGCTTTCTTT
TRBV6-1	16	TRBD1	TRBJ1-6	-	CASSESQGVADSPLHF	TGTGCCAGCAGTGAATCACAGGGGGTGGCAGATTCACCCCTCCACTTT
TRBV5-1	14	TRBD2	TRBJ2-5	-	CASSRTSDQETQYF	TGCGCCAGCAGCAGGACTAGCGACCAAGAGACCCAGTACTTC
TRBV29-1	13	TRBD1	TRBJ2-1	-	CSVTGEFLNEQFF	TGCAGCGTTACAGGGGAATTTCTCAATGAGCAGTTCTTC
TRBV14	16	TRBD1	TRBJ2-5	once	CASSPPPGTGRETQYF	TGTGCCAGCAGCCCCCCTCCTGGGACAGGTCGGGAGACCCAGTACTTC
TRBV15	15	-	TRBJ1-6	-	CATSRGGIGNSPLHF	TGTGCCACCAGCAGAGGAGGAATTGGTAATTCACCCCTCCACTTT
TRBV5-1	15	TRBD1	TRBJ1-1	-	CASSPTGTGTIEAFF	TGCGCCAGCAGTCCCACGGGGACAGGAACCATTGAAGCTTTCTTT